This T cell receptor (beta chain) was observed in a study of T cells in narcolepsy. Study results and limitations: In some patient and control memory CD4+ samples, autoreactive clones were absent. Reportedly, autoreactive clonotypes were serially detected in patients' blood but not controls'.

The table came from immunoSEQ multiplex PCR; TCRdb's copy has only in-frame clones and leaves some out. The repertoire consists of 25,000 to 30,000 clones, with 70% to 85% occurring once and the leading ten covering more than 1%. In the case of this clone: The antigen is unknown.

The source of this sequence is a human donor in good health. The sequenced sample consisted of memory (CD45RA-) CD4+ T cells from blood.

In nucleotides, the CDR3 is TGTGCCAGCAGCTTAGACGGGACAGGGGGCTACGAGCAGTACTTC. Amino acids: CASSLDGTGGYEQYF. The chain links TRBV7-9 to TRBJ2-7, with TRBD1 identical over 11 bases. Losses at the gene ends were 1 base for V and 3 bases for J; bases not matched to a gene: 2. CDR3 length: 15 residues. In germline, CDR1 is SEHNR, CDR2 FQNEAQ (reference sequence).